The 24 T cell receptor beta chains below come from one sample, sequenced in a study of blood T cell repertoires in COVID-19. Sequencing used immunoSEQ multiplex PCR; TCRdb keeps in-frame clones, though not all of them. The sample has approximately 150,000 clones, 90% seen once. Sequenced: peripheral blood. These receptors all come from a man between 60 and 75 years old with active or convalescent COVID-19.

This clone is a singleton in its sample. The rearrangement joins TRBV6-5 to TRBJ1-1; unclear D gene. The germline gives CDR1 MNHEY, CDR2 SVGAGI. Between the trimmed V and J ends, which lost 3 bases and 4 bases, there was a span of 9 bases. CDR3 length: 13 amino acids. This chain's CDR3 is CASSYLGGTEAFF. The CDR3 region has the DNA TGTGCCAGCAGTTATTTGGGAGGCACTGAAGCTTTCTTT.

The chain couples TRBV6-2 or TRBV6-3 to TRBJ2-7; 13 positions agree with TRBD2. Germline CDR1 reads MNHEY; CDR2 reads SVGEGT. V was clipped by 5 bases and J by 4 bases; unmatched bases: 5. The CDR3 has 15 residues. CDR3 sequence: CASSPGLAGKYEQYF. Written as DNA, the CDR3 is TGTGCCAGCAGTCCGGGACTAGCGGGGAAATACGAGCAGTACTTC.

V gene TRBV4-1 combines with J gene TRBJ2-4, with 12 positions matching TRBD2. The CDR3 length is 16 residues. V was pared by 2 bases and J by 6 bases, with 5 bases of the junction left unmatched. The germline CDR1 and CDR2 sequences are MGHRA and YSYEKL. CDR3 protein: CASSQTLAGGSNIQYF. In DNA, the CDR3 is TGCGCCAGCAGCCAAACTCTAGCGGGAGGGTCAAACATTCAGTACTTC.

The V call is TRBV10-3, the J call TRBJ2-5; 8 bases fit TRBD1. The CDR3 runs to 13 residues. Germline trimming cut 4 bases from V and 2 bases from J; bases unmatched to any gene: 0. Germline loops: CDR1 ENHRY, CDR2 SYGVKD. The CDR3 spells CAISGQGQETQYF. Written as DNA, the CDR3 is TGTGCCATCAGTGGACAGGGGCAAGAGACCCAGTACTTC.

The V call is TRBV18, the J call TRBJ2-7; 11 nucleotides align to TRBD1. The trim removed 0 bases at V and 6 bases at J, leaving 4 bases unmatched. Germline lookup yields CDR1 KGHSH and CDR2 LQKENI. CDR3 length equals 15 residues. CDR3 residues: CASSPPGGQGVEQYF. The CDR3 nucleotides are TGTGCCAGCTCACCACCTGGGGGACAGGGGGTCGAGCAGTACTTC.

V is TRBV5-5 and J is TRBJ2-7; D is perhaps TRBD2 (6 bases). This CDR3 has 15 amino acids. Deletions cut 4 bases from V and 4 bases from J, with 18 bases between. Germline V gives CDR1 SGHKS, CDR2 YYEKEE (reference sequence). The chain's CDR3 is CASSHFTGTPYEQYF. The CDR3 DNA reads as TGTGCCAGCAGCCATTTTACCGGGACTCCGTACGAGCAGTACTTC.

The CDR3 protein is CASSQEGGGTTEAFF. CDR3 nucleotides: TGCGCCAGCAGCCAAGAAGGCGGGGGGACCACTGAAGCTTTCTTT. This chain connects TRBV4-1 to TRBJ1-1; D perhaps matches TRBD1 (5 bases). The CDR3 spans 15 residues. Germline V gene lookup returns CDR1 MGHRA and CDR2 YSYEKL. Trimming shortened V by 0 bases and J by 4 bases, and 12 bases separated the two germline ends.

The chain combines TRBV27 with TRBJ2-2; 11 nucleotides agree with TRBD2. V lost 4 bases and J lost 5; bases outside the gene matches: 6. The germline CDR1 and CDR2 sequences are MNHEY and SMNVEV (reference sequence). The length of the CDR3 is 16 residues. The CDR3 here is CASSSYTSGRTGELFF. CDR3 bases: TGTGCCAGCAGTTCGTATACTAGCGGGAGAACCGGGGAGCTGTTTTTT.

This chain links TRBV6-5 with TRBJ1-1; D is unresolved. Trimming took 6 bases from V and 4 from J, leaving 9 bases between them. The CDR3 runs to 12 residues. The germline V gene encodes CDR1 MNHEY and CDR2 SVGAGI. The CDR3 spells CASSHWSTEAFF. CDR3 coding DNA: TGTGCCAGCAGCCACTGGTCCACTGAAGCTTTCTTT.

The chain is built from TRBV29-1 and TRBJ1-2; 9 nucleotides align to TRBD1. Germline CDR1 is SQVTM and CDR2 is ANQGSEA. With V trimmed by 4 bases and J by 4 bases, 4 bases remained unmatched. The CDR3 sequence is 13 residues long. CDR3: CSVVGTGTYGYTF. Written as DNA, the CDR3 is TGCAGCGTTGTGGGGACAGGGACCTATGGCTACACCTTC.

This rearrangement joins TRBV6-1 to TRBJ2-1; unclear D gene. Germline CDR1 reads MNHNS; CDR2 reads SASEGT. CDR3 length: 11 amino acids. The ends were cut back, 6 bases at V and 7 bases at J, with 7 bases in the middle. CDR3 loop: CASSHGNEQFF. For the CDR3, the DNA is TGTGCCAGCAGCCACGGTAATGAGCAGTTCTTC.

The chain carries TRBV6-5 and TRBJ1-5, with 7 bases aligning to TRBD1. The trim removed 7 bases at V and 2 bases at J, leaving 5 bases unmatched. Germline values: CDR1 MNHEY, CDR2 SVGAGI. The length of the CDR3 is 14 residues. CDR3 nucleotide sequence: TGTGCCAGCATTCTTACAGGGGGCAATCAGCCCCAGCATTTT. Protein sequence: CASILTGGNQPQHF.

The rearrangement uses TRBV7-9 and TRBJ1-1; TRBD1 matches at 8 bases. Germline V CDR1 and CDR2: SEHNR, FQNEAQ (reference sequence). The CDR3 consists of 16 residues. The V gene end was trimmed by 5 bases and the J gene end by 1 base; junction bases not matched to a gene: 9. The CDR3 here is CASSPQTGAANTEAFF. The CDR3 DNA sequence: TGTGCCAGCAGCCCACAGACAGGGGCGGCGAACACTGAAGCTTTCTTT.

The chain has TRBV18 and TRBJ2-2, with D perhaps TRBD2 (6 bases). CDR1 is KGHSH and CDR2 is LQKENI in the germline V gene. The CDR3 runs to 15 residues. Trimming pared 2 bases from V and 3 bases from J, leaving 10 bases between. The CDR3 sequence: CASSPASGYTGELFF. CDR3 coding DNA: TGTGCCAGCTCACCAGCAAGCGGGTACACCGGGGAGCTGTTTTTT.

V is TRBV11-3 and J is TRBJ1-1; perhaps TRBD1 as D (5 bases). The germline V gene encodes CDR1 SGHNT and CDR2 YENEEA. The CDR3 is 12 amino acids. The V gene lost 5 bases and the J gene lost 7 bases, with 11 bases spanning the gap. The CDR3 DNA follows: TGTGCCAGCAGCAACAGGTATGGTGAAGCTTTCTTT. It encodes CASSNRYGEAFF.

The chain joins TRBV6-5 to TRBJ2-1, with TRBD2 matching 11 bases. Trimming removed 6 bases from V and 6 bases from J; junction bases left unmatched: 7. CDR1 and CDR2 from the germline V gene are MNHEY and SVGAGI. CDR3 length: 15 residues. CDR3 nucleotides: TGTGCCAGCAGCCTACTAGCGGGAGTCCCCAATGAGCAGTTCTTC. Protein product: CASSLLAGVPNEQFF.

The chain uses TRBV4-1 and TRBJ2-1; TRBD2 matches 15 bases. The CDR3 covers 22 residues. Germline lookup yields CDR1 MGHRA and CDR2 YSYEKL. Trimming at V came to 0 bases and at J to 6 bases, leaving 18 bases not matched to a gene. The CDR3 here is CASSQDWRGTGLAGGISNEQFF. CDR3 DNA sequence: TGCGCCAGCAGCCAAGATTGGAGGGGTACGGGACTAGCGGGAGGCATATCCAATGAGCAGTTCTTC.

CDR3 coding DNA: TGTGCCAGCCGGACTTCGGGACAGAGCACCGGGGAGCTGTTTTTT. It encodes CASRTSGQSTGELFF. The V and J genes are TRBV25-1 and TRBJ2-2, with 7 positions matching TRBD1. CDR3 length: 15 residues. The germline V gene encodes CDR1 MGHDK and CDR2 SYGVNS. The trim removed 8 bases at V and 4 bases at J, leaving 10 bases unmatched.

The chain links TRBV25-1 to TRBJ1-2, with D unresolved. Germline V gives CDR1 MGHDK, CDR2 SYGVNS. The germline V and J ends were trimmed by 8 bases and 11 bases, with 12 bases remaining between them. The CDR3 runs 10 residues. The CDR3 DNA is TGTGCCAGCGGAGAGGCCTCGTACACCTTC. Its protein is CASGEASYTF.

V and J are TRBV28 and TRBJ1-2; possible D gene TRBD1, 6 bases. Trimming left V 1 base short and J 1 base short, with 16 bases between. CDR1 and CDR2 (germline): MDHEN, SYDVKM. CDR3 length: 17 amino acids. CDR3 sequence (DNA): TGTGCCAGCAGTTTATACGCCAGGGGCGGCAGTAACTATGGCTACACCTTC. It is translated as CASSLYARGGSNYGYTF.

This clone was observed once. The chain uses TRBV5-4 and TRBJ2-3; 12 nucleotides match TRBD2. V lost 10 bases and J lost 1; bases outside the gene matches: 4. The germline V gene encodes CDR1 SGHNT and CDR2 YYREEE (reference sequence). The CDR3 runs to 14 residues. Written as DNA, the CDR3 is TGTGCCGGCCGACTAGCGGGGGGCACAGATACGCAGTATTTT. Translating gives CAGRLAGGTDTQYF. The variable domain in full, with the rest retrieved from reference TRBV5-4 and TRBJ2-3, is ETGVTQSPTHLIKTRGQQVTLRCSSQSGHNTVSWYQQALGQGPQFIFQYYREEENGRGNFPPRFSGLQFPNYSSELNVNALELDDSALYLCAGRLAGGTDTQYFGPGTRLTVL.

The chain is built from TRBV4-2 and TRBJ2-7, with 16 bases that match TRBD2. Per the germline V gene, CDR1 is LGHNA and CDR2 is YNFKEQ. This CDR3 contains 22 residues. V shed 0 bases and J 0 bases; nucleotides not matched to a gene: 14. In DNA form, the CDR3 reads TGTGCCAGCAGCCAAGAGTTAATGATAGCGGGACTAGCGGGAGGGATCTCCTACGAGCAGTACTTC. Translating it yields CASSQELMIAGLAGGISYEQYF.

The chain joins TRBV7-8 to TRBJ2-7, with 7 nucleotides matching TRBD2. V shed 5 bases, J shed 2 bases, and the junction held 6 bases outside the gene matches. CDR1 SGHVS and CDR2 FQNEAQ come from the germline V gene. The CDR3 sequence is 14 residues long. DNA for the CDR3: TGTGCCAGCAGCGAGACTAGCAAGACCTACGAGCAGTACTTC. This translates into CASSETSKTYEQYF. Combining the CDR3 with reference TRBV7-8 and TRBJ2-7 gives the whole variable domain GAGVSQSPRYKVAKRGQDVALRCDPISGHVSLFWYQQALGQGPEFLTYFQNEAQLDKSGLPSDRFFAERPEGSVSTLKIQRTQQEDSAVYLCASSETSKTYEQYFGPGTRLTVT.

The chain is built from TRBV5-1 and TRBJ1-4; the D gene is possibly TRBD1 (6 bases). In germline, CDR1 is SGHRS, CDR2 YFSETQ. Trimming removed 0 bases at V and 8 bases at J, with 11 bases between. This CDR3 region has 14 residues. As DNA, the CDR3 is TGCGCCAGCAGCTTGGGGGGGCTAGCAGAAAAACTGTTTTTT. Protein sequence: CASSLGGLAEKLFF.